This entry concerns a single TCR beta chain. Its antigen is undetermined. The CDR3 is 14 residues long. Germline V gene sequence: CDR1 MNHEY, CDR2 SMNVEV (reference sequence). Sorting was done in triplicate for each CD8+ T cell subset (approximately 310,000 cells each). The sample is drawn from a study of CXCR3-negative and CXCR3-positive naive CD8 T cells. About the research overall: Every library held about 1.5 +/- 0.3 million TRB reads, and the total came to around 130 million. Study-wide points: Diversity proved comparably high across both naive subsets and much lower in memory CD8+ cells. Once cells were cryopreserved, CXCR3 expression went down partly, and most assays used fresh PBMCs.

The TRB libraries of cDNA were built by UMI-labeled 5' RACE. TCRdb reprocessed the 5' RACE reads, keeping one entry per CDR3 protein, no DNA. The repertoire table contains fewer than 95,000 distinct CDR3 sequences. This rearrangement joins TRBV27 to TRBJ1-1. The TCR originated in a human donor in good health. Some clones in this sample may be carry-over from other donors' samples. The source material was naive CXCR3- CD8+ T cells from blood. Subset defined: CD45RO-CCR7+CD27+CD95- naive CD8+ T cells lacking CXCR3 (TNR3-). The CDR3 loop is CASSAVGVNTEAFF.